These 12 T cell receptor beta chains were all obtained from the same sample, sequenced in a study of blood T cells in healthy people across ages. A sample-barcoded 5' primer and a J-beta primer mix were used in a second PCR of about 7 to 12 cycles. TCRdb re-derived calls from the 5' RACE reads in MiXCR, one entry per CDR3 protein. The data show hundreds of thousands of distinct CDR3 sequences, with 45% to 50% seen just once and about 32% held by the top ten. Material for sequencing was blood. All receptors come from a woman aged 60 to 75 in good health.

The chain employs TRBV6-1 and TRBJ2-7; 7 bases fit TRBD1. The CDR3 is 16 amino acids. From germline, CDR1 is MNHNS and CDR2 SASEGT. Trimming cost V 6 bases and J 3 bases; bases outside gene matches: 14. The CDR3 sequence: CASSLTKSGQHYEQYF. CDR3 nucleotides: TGTGCCAGCAGCCTCACCAAATCGGGACAGCACTACGAGCAGTACTTC.

This chain uses TRBV7-2 with TRBJ2-4; D perhaps matches TRBD2 (5 bases). The end of the DNA is better explained by TRBJ2-7, so the J call may be wrong. Per the germline V gene, CDR1 is SGHTA and CDR2 is FQGNSA. The CDR3 consists of 13 residues. DNA of the CDR3: TGTGCCAGCAGACTAGGCGTCACCTACGAGCAGTACTTC. This codes for CASRLGVTYEQYF.

Worth noting for this clonotype: Relative to the germline gene, one junction end is altered; a read error may explain this. This chain connects TRBV20-1 to TRBJ2-2; the D gene is possibly TRBD1 (6 bases). The CDR3 consists of 14 residues. The germline CDR1 and CDR2 sequences are DFQATT and SNEGSKA (reference sequence). The CDR3 DNA reads as TGCAGTACTAGAAGGGGGAGCGGCACCGGGGAGCTGTTTTTT. Protein product: CSTRRGSGTGELFF.

The genes are TRBV29-1 and TRBJ1-2, with 10 bases fitting TRBD1. V lost 7 bases, J lost 2 bases, and 7 bases stayed unmatched. Germline values: CDR1 SQVTM, CDR2 ANQGSEA. The CDR3 is 14 amino acids. For the CDR3, the DNA is TGCAGCGCCCAAGCGGGACAGGGGAACTATGGCTACACCTTC. The encoded protein is CSAQAGQGNYGYTF.

The rearrangement uses TRBV20-1 and TRBJ2-1, with D possibly matching TRBD2 (7 bases). The V gene's germline CDR1 is DFQATT and CDR2 SNEGSKA (reference sequence). V dropped 4 bases and J dropped 7 bases, with 17 bases sitting between them. The CDR3 totals 14 residues. CDR3 sequence (DNA): TGCAGTGCTATGTCGGGGGGCCGGGGGAATGAGCAGTTCTTC. It codes for CSAMSGGRGNEQFF.

The V and J genes are TRBV7-2 and TRBJ2-3; 8 positions agree with TRBD2. The CDR3 contains 15 residues. V was pared by 5 bases and J by 2 bases, with 6 bases of the junction left unmatched. Per the germline V gene, CDR1 is SGHTA and CDR2 is FQGNSA. The CDR3 DNA is TGTGCCAGCAGCCAGTCAGGACTAGCCACAGATACGCAGTATTTT. This gives the protein CASSQSGLATDTQYF.

The rearrangement links TRBV5-1 to TRBJ1-2; 7 positions agree with TRBD1. The CDR3 extends over 14 amino acids. Germline trimming cut 6 bases from V and 0 bases from J; bases unmatched to any gene: 5. The germline CDR1 and CDR2 sequences are SGHRS and YFSETQ. CDR3 sequence: CASNIQGSNYGYTF. CDR3 in DNA: TGCGCCAGCAACATACAGGGGTCTAACTATGGCTACACCTTC.

J is TRBJ2-1 and V is TRBV9; 10 bases are shared with TRBD2. Trimming took 0 bases from V and 9 from J; bases not matched to a gene: 9. This CDR3 has 16 residues. In germline, CDR1 is SGDLS, CDR2 YYNGEE. CDR3 protein: CASSVGGLAGAGEQFF. The DNA for the CDR3 is TGTGCCAGCAGCGTAGGGGGTCTAGCGGGAGCAGGTGAGCAGTTCTTC.

The chain carries TRBV11-2 and TRBJ2-5, with D unresolved. The J call may be faulty, since TRBJ2-7 better matches the DNA end. CDR3 length equals 12 residues. The germline V gene encodes CDR1 SGHAT and CDR2 FQNNGV. The CDR3 nucleotides are TGTGCCAGCAGCTTATGGCAGGCCGAGCAGTACTTC. This codes for CASSLWQAEQYF.

As to this clonotype: A read error may produce the germline difference seen at one junction end. The chain employs TRBV7-2 and TRBJ1-6; D not resolved. The germline V gene encodes CDR1 SGHTA and CDR2 FQGNSA. The CDR3 covers 16 residues. This CDR3 reads CASNLVAGFDNSPLHF. The CDR3 DNA follows: TGTGCCAGCAACTTAGTCGCGGGATTTGATAATTCACCCCTCCACTTT.

Many counts were recorded for this clonotype. The chain employs TRBV20-1 and TRBJ2-5; D is possibly TRBD2 (6 bases). The CDR3 is 13 residues long. The germline CDR1 and CDR2 sequences are DFQATT and SNEGSKA (reference sequence). Trimming took 5 bases from V and 0 from J, leaving 10 bases between them. CDR3: CSAWDWDQETQYF. The CDR3 DNA reads as TGCAGTGCTTGGGACTGGGACCAAGAGACCCAGTACTTC.

The chain carries TRBV2 and TRBJ2-3; 8 nucleotides align to TRBD1. This CDR3 comprises 18 residues. Germline V gives CDR1 SNHLY, CDR2 FYNNEI. Losses at the gene ends were 9 bases for V and 1 base for J; bases not matched to a gene: 18. This CDR3 reads CASNEPGTGGRRTDTQYF. Written as DNA, the CDR3 is TGTGCCAGTAACGAACCCGGGACAGGCGGACGTCGCACAGATACGCAGTATTTT.